Shown below are 17 T cell receptor beta chains from a single sample sequenced in a study of shared clonotypes between healthy human individuals. Only in-frame clones appear in the TCRdb table, and some are missing; sequencing was by immunoSEQ multiplex PCR. The table has 950,000 to 1,300,000 clones, 75% seen once. Input material: memory CD4+ T cells sorted from blood. The subset denotes: CD45RA-negative fraction. The receptors come from a young man in good health.

The chain uses TRBV5-4 and TRBJ2-5; TRBD1 aligns across 10 bases. CDR1 is SGHNT and CDR2 is YYREEE in the germline V gene (reference sequence). The CDR3 extends over 15 amino acids. Germline trimming cut 5 bases from V and 2 bases from J; bases unmatched to any gene: 6. The CDR3 DNA follows: TGTGCCAGCAGATACCGGGACAGGGGTCAAGAGACCCAGTACTTC. It yields the protein CASRYRDRGQETQYF.

The V and J genes are TRBV5-1 and TRBJ2-7; D unresolved. This CDR3 contains 12 residues. Deletions cut 5 bases from V and 3 bases from J, with 9 bases between. Germline CDR1 SGHRS, CDR2 YFSETQ. CDR3 sequence (DNA): TGCGCCAGCAGGGGAAACTTCTACGAGCAGTACTTC. Its translation: CASRGNFYEQYF.

The CDR3 DNA reads TGCGCCAGCAGTGAGTCGCTCTCCCAAGAGACCCAGTACTTC. Its translation: CASSESLSQETQYF. The chain has TRBV10-1 and TRBJ2-5; D not certain. The CDR3 length is 14 residues. Trimming left V 0 bases short and J 1 base short, with 6 bases between. The germline V gene encodes CDR1 WNHNN and CDR2 SYGVQD (reference sequence).

This clone was found a few times. In DNA form, the CDR3 reads TGTGCCAGCAGTTTTGGTCGGGGACTCACTGAAGCTTTCTTT. Amino acids: CASSFGRGLTEAFF. The chain has TRBV27 and TRBJ1-1, with TRBD1 as a possible D gene (5 bases). V dropped 3 bases and J dropped 4 bases, with 12 bases sitting between them. The CDR3 loop spans 14 amino acids. From germline, CDR1 is MNHEY and CDR2 SMNVEV (reference sequence).

The chain recombines TRBV19 with TRBJ1-2; unclear D gene. Germline V gene lookup returns CDR1 LNHDA and CDR2 SQIVND (reference sequence). The V and J ends lost 5 bases and 4 bases respectively, with 11 bases between them. The length of the CDR3 is 13 residues. As DNA, the CDR3 is TGTGCCAGTAGTCTAAGACAAACCTATGGCTACACCTTC. Translation gives CASSLRQTYGYTF.

This sequence joins TRBV6-1 and TRBJ1-5, with a possible D match to TRBD1 (5 bases). V was shortened by 7 bases and J by 0 bases, with 13 bases between the two germline ends. This CDR3 spans 15 amino acids. Germline V gene data show CDR1 as MNHNS and CDR2 as SASEGT. The DNA of the CDR3 is TGTGCCAGCAAGGAAGAGGGACCTAGCAATCAGCCCCAGCATTTT. Its translation: CASKEEGPSNQPQHF.

About this clone itself: One junction end does not reproduce the germline sequence, and a read error may be involved. The chain recombines TRBV7-9 with TRBJ1-1; the D gene is possibly TRBD1 (6 bases). The CDR3 loop spans 15 amino acids. In germline, CDR1 is SEHNR, CDR2 FQNEAQ (reference sequence). The CDR3 nucleotides read TGTGCCAGCAGCTCCTACGGAAGGGGGAACTCTGAAGCTTTCTTT. Translating gives CASSSYGRGNSEAFF.

This chain connects TRBV19 to TRBJ2-5; D could derive from TRBD1 or TRBD2 (5 bases each). Between the trimmed V and J ends, which lost 7 bases and 4 bases, there was a span of 16 bases. The CDR3 is made up of 14 amino acids. Germline loops: CDR1 LNHDA, CDR2 SQIVND (reference sequence). CDR3 amino acids: CASKGVWDGETQYF. Written as DNA, the CDR3 is TGTGCCAGTAAAGGGGTGTGGGACGGAGAGACCCAGTACTTC.

The chain links TRBV19 to TRBJ1-1; D ambiguous. The CDR3 is 13 amino acids. Germline V gene sequence: CDR1 LNHDA, CDR2 SQIVND (reference sequence). Trimming took off 4 bases at V and 1 base at J, with 7 bases between the two ends. The CDR3 region is CASSNEKNTEAFF. The CDR3 nucleotides are TGTGCCAGTAGTAACGAAAAGAACACTGAAGCTTTCTTT.

Here the CDR3 DNA reads TGTGCCAGCAGCTTAATTAGGGGGGCCTACTACGAGCAGTACTTC. Amino acid sequence: CASSLIRGAYYEQYF. This chain uses TRBV7-8 with TRBJ2-7; the D gene could be TRBD1 or TRBD2 (6 bases each). The CDR3 consists of 15 residues. V was shortened by 2 bases and J by 3 bases, with 14 bases between the two germline ends. Looked up from germline, CDR1 is SGHVS and CDR2 is FQNEAQ.

V gene TRBV2 combines with J gene TRBJ1-2, with D unresolved. Germline V gene data show CDR1 as SNHLY and CDR2 as FYNNEI. V lost 5 bases and J 0 bases, leaving 13 bases between the germline ends. The CDR3 contains 15 residues. CDR3 bases: TGTGCCAGCAGTTCCAAGGGTATCCCTAACTATGGCTACACCTTC. Its protein product is CASSSKGIPNYGYTF.

The V call is TRBV6-1, the J call TRBJ1-5; D might be TRBD1 (5 bases). This CDR3 has 17 amino acids. The ends were cut back, 0 bases at V and 4 bases at J, with 16 bases in the middle. Germline CDR1 and CDR2: MNHNS and SASEGT. CDR3 sequence reads: CASSEADGGIGNQPQHF. The DNA for the CDR3 is TGTGCCAGCAGTGAAGCTGACGGGGGGATTGGGAATCAGCCCCAGCATTTT.

This sequence joins TRBV30 and TRBJ1-2; D not resolved. V was shortened by 2 bases and J by 4 bases, with 8 bases between the two germline ends. This CDR3 spans 12 amino acids. In germline, CDR1 is GTSNPN, CDR2 SVGIG (reference sequence). The CDR3 loop is CAWSWEGYGYTF. Written as DNA, the CDR3 is TGTGCCTGGAGTTGGGAGGGCTATGGCTACACCTTC.

The J gene is TRBJ1-3, the V gene TRBV7-9, with no clear D. The V gene's germline CDR1 is SEHNR and CDR2 FQNEAQ (reference sequence). V lost 5 bases and J 0 bases, leaving 8 bases between the germline ends. The CDR3 sequence is 14 residues long. CDR3 in DNA: TGTGCCAGCAGCCAGCATCTCTCTGGAAACACCATATATTTT. Protein: CASSQHLSGNTIYF.

This sequence joins TRBV5-1 and TRBJ1-1; D is ambiguous. There are 14 residues in the CDR3. CDR1 is SGHRS, CDR2 YFSETQ, per germline. V was clipped by 0 bases and J by 1 base, with 7 bases between them. This CDR3 is CASSLETPNTEAFF. Here the CDR3 DNA reads TGCGCCAGCAGCTTGGAGACACCGAACACTGAAGCTTTCTTT.

This chain joins TRBV6-5 and TRBJ1-1, with 9 bases aligning to TRBD1. This CDR3 has 15 amino acids. Germline assignment: CDR1 MNHEY and CDR2 SVGAGI. V trimming: 0 bases; J trimming: 3 bases; junction bases outside the gene matches: 2. The CDR3 DNA reads as TGTGCCAGCAGTTACTCGTACAGGGGGCACACTGAAGCTTTCTTT. As protein: CASSYSYRGHTEAFF.

V and J are TRBV7-2 and TRBJ2-1; 8 positions agree with TRBD1. The V segment lost 1 base and the J segment 7 bases; nucleotides outside the gene matches: 6. The CDR3 consists of 15 residues. Per the germline V gene, CDR1 is SGHTA and CDR2 is FQGNSA. CDR3 sequence: CASSLDQGAWNEQFF. DNA of the CDR3: TGTGCCAGCAGCTTAGACCAGGGGGCATGGAATGAGCAGTTCTTC.